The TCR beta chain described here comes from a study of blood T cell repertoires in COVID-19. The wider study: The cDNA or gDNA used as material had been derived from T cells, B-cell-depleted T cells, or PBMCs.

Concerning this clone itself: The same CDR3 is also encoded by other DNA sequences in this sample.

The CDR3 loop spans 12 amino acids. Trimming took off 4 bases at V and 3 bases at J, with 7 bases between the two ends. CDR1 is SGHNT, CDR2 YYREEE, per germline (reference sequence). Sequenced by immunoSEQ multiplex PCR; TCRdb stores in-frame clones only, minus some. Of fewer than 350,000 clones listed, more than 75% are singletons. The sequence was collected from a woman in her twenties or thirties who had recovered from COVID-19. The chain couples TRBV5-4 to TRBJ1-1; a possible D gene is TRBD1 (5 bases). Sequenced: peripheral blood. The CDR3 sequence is CASSPRDTEAFF. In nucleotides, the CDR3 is TGTGCCAGCAGCCCCAGGGACACTGAAGCTTTCTTT.